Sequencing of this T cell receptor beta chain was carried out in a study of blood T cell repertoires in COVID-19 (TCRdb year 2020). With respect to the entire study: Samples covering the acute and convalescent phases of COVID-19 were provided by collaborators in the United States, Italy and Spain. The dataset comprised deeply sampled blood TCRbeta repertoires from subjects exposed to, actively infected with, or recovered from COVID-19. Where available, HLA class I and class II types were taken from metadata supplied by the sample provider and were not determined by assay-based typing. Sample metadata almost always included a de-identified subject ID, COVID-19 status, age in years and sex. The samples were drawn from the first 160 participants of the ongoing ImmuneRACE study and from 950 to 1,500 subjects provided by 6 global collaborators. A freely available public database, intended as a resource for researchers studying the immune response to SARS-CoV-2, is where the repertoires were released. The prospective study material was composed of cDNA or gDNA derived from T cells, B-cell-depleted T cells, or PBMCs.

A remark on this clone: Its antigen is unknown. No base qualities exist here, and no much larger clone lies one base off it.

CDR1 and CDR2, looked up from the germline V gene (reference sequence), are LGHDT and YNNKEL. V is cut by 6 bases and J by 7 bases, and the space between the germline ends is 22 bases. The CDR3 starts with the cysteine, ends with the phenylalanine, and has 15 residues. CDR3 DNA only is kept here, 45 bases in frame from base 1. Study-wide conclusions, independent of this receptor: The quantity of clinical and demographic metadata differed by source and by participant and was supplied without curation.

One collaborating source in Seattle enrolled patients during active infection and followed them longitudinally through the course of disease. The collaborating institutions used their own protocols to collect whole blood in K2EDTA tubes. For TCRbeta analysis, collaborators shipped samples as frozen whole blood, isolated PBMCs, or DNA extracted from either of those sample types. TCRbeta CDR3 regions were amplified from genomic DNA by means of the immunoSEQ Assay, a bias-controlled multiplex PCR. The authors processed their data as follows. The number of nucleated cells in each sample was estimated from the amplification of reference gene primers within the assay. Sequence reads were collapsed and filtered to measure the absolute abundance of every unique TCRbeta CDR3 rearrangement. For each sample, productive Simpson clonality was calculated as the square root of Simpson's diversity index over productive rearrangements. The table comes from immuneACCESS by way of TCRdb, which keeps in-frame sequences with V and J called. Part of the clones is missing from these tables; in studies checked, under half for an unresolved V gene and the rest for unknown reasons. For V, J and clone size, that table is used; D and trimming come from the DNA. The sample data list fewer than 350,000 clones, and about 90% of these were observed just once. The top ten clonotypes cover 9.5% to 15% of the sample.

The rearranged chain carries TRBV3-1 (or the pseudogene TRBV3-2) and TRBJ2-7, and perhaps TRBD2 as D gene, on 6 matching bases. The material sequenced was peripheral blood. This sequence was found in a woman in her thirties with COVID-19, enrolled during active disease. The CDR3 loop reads CASRPRGTALREQYF. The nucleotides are TGTGCCAGCAGACCCCGCGGGACCGCGTTAAGGGAGCAGTACTTC.